Following are 24 T cell receptor beta chains from one sample sequenced in a study of human T cells and chemical hapten exposure. TCRdb ran MiXCR on the RACE reads and lists one entry per CDR3 protein. The sample contains around 130,000 distinct CDR3 sequences, approximately 9.5% of which appear only once. Time point specified: healthy volunteer bleed at 2 weeks. The authors extracted total RNA from unfractionated whole blood. The sample was whole blood. These TCRs come from a male donor in good health. Some clones in this sample may be carry-over from other donors' samples.

V gene TRBV27 combines with J gene TRBJ2-2; 10 nucleotides align to TRBD2. The CDR3 contains 18 residues. Unmatched junction bases numbered 16, after V lost 7 bases and J lost 5 bases. Germline-derived CDR1 and CDR2 are MNHEY and SMNVEV (reference sequence). CDR3 residues: CASTLRASGSERTGELFF. CDR3 in DNA: TGTGCCAGCACCCTACGGGCTAGCGGGAGTGAGAGAACCGGGGAGCTGTTTTTT.

Only a few counts were recorded for this clonotype. The chain couples TRBV5-5 to TRBJ2-7; 9 bases are shared with TRBD1. The trim removed 0 bases at V and 7 bases at J, leaving 8 bases unmatched. This CDR3 region has 15 residues. Germline CDR1 is SGHKS and CDR2 is YYEKEE (reference sequence). The chain's CDR3 is CASSLGHRGQGEQYF. CDR3 DNA: TGTGCCAGCAGCTTGGGGCACAGGGGGCAGGGGGAGCAGTACTTC.

Many counts were recorded for this clonotype. This chain joins TRBV6-5 and TRBJ2-7, with TRBD2 matching over 8 bases. CDR1 is MNHEY and CDR2 is SVGAGI in the germline V gene. This CDR3 is built from 13 residues. V gave up 8 bases and J gave up 3 bases; unmatched junction bases: 6. The CDR3 nucleotides are TGTGCCAGCCGTACAGCGGGGGACTACGAGCAGTACTTC. It yields the protein CASRTAGDYEQYF.

The chain employs TRBV7-9 and TRBJ1-6, with 7 bases matching TRBD1. CDR1 is SEHNR, CDR2 FQNEAQ, per germline (reference sequence). V dropped 6 bases and J dropped 0; count of bases not matched to a gene: 8. The CDR3 sequence is 17 residues long. CDR3 sequence (DNA): TGTGCCAGCAGTGATGACAGGGCCAGCTCCTATAATTCACCCCTCCACTTT. This sequence encodes CASSDDRASSYNSPLHF. Drawing the rest from reference TRBV7-9 and TRBJ1-6, the complete variable domain is DTGVSQNPRHKITKRGQNVTFRCDPISEHNRLYWYRQTLGQGPEFLTYFQNEAQLEKSRLLSDRFSAERPKGSFSTLEIQRTEQGDSAMYLCASSDDRASSYNSPLHFGNGTRLTVT.

The chain carries TRBV20-1 and TRBJ2-4; TRBD1 or TRBD2 may be the D gene (5 bases each). Trimming took 0 bases from V and 0 from J, leaving 9 bases between them. Germline loops: CDR1 DFQATT, CDR2 SNEGSKA (reference sequence). CDR3 length: 15 amino acids. The CDR3 DNA sequence: TGCAGTGCTAGAGACGTGAGGGGAGCCAAAAACATTCAGTACTTC. Its protein is CSARDVRGAKNIQYF.

This clonotype was recorded many times. This chain connects TRBV20-1 to TRBJ1-1; 7 bases line up with TRBD1. With 0 bases clipped from V and 5 bases from J, the junction kept 3 bases outside the gene matches. Germline V gene data show CDR1 as DFQATT and CDR2 as SNEGSKA (reference sequence). CDR3 size: 13 residues. The CDR3 DNA follows: TGCAGTGCTAGAGATCAGGGGGTGACTGAAGCTTTCTTT. Translating it yields CSARDQGVTEAFF.

This chain joins TRBV7-9 and TRBJ2-1, with TRBD2 matching 7 bases. The ends lost 2 bases at V and 6 bases at J; junction bases unmatched: 7. The CDR3 runs 15 residues. The germline V gene has CDR1 SEHNR and CDR2 FQNEAQ (reference sequence). In DNA form, the CDR3 reads TGTGCCAGCAGCTTAAACCCGGGAGGACCCAATGAGCAGTTCTTC. Translated: CASSLNPGGPNEQFF.

V gene TRBV20-1 combines with J gene TRBJ1-5, with 10 nucleotides matching TRBD1. CDR3 length: 15 residues. The ends lost 2 bases at V and 6 bases at J; junction bases unmatched: 7. Germline V gene data show CDR1 as DFQATT and CDR2 as SNEGSKA (reference sequence). The CDR3 sequence is CSARNPGQGSQPQHF. DNA of the CDR3: TGCAGTGCTAGAAACCCGGGACAGGGGAGTCAGCCCCAGCATTTT.

This clonotype came up a few times. The J gene is TRBJ1-1, the V gene TRBV7-9, with D possibly matching TRBD1 (6 bases). Trimming removed 5 bases from V and 1 base from J, with 17 bases in between. Germline CDR1 is SEHNR and CDR2 is FQNEAQ (reference sequence). CDR3 length: 16 amino acids. The chain's CDR3 is CASSPGQGIKNTEAFF. CDR3 DNA: TGTGCCAGCAGCCCAGGGCAGGGGATAAAGAACACTGAAGCTTTCTTT.

The rearrangement links TRBV19 to TRBJ2-2, with 8 nucleotides matching TRBD1. Germline CDR1 is LNHDA and CDR2 is SQIVND (reference sequence). The V segment lost 8 bases and the J segment 6 bases; nucleotides outside the gene matches: 5. This CDR3 is built from 13 residues. CDR3 loop: CASHQGAAGELFF. The DNA of the CDR3 is TGTGCCAGTCATCAGGGGGCTGCCGGGGAGCTGTTTTTT. The full variable domain, completed using reference TRBV19 and TRBJ2-2, is DGGITQSPKYLFRKEGQNVTLSCEQNLNHDAMYWYRQDPGQGLRLIYYSQIVNDFQKGDIAEGYSVSREKKESFPLTVTSAQKNPTAFYLCASHQGAAGELFFGEGSRLTVL.

The gene calls are TRBV5-5 and TRBJ2-7, with a tentative D call TRBD1 (7 bases). The CDR3 runs to 15 residues. Trimming removed 4 bases from V and 4 bases from J, with 18 bases in between. Germline V lookup: CDR1 SGHKS, CDR2 YYEKEE (reference sequence). CDR3: CASSPEGQSNYEQYF. As DNA, the CDR3 is TGTGCCAGCAGCCCGGAGGGACAGAGCAATTACGAGCAGTACTTC.

This clonotype is labeled medium-sized. The V and J genes are TRBV27 and TRBJ2-4; unclear D gene. CDR1 is MNHEY and CDR2 is SMNVEV in the germline V gene (reference sequence). The CDR3 spans 13 residues. V dropped 10 bases and J dropped 1 base, with 11 bases sitting between them. CDR3 amino acids: CATKRLAKNIQYF. In DNA, the CDR3 is TGTGCCACCAAGAGGCTGGCCAAAAACATTCAGTACTTC.

This clonotype appeared many times. The chain carries TRBV10-3 and TRBJ2-3; D could derive from TRBD1 or TRBD2 (5 bases each). V was shortened by 9 bases and J by 2 bases, with 9 bases between the two germline ends. CDR1 ENHRY and CDR2 SYGVKD come from the germline V gene. This CDR3 is 12 amino acids long. In DNA, the CDR3 is TGTGCCATAAGGGACCACACAGATACGCAGTATTTT. Translation gives CAIRDHTDTQYF.

The chain joins TRBV5-1 to TRBJ2-7; either TRBD1 or TRBD2 may fit D (6 bases each). The length of the CDR3 is 15 residues. CDR1 SGHRS and CDR2 YFSETQ come from the germline V gene. V was cut by 4 bases and J by 4 bases, with 18 bases left in between. The CDR3 DNA sequence: TGCGCCAGCAGCGGGGGGACACTGGGGGATTACGAGCAGTACTTC. This codes for CASSGGTLGDYEQYF.

Many counts were recorded for this clonotype. V gene TRBV29-1 combines with J gene TRBJ2-4; D is ambiguous. CDR3 size: 14 residues. Trimming shortened V by 5 bases and J by 0 bases, and 11 bases separated the two germline ends. The germline gives CDR1 SQVTM, CDR2 ANQGSEA. CDR3 sequence: CSVRAALAKNIQYF. DNA of the CDR3: TGCAGCGTTAGAGCCGCCCTAGCCAAAAACATTCAGTACTTC.

V and J are TRBV5-1 and TRBJ2-7; D is unresolved. CDR3 length: 12 residues. Per the germline V gene, CDR1 is SGHRS and CDR2 is YFSETQ. Trimming took off 2 bases at V and 2 bases at J, with 5 bases between the two ends. The CDR3 DNA reads as TGCGCCAGCAGCTTAACTGCCTACGAGCAGTACTTC. Translation: CASSLTAYEQYF.

The genes are TRBV20-1 and TRBJ2-3; D possibly corresponds to TRBD1 (6 bases). The germline V gene has CDR1 DFQATT and CDR2 SNEGSKA (reference sequence). The CDR3 runs to 12 residues. Deletions cut 5 bases from V and 4 bases from J, with 10 bases between. CDR3 sequence (DNA): TGCAGTGCTCACTCAGGGGCAGATACGCAGTATTTT. This sequence encodes CSAHSGADTQYF.

This clonotype was found many times. The rearrangement joins TRBV24-1 to TRBJ1-5; D might be TRBD1 (5 bases). Looked up from germline, CDR1 is KGHDR and CDR2 is SFDVKD. The V end lost 4 bases, the J end lost 8 bases, and 17 bases lay between the germline ends. This CDR3 is 15 amino acids long. In DNA form, the CDR3 reads TGTGCCACCAGTGACCCGAGGGCCGCGGGGGAGCCCCAGCATTTT. This translates into CATSDPRAAGEPQHF.

The J gene is TRBJ1-2, the V gene TRBV6-2 or TRBV6-3; 10 bases agree with TRBD1. CDR1 and CDR2 (germline): MNHEY, SVGEGT. CDR3 size: 15 residues. With 2 bases clipped from V and 6 bases from J, the junction kept 6 bases outside the gene matches. The CDR3 here is CASSYLTGGADGYTF. The DNA of the CDR3 is TGTGCCAGCAGTTACCTGACAGGGGGCGCGGATGGCTACACCTTC.

V gene TRBV27 combines with J gene TRBJ1-2, with 7 bases that match TRBD1. CDR1 and CDR2 (germline): MNHEY, SMNVEV (reference sequence). The CDR3 runs 15 residues. V dropped 7 bases and J dropped 2; count of bases not matched to a gene: 10. CDR3 DNA: TGTGCCAGCAACCCTTCCGGGACAGTGAACTATGGCTACACCTTC. Translation gives CASNPSGTVNYGYTF.

V gene TRBV11-2 combines with J gene TRBJ1-1; no clear D. CDR3 length equals 15 residues. Germline V CDR1 and CDR2: SGHAT, FQNNGV. The V end lost 1 base, the J end lost 1 base, and 10 bases lay between the germline ends. The CDR3 DNA reads TGTGCCAGCAGCTTAGGAGGGTCTGGGAACACTGAAGCTTTCTTT. Its protein product is CASSLGGSGNTEAFF.

This clonotype was observed a few times. V is TRBV5-6 and J is TRBJ2-7; tentatively, D is TRBD2 (5 bases). In germline, CDR1 is SGHDT, CDR2 YYEEEE. The CDR3 extends over 13 amino acids. V lost 0 bases and J lost 3, with 7 bases in between. CDR3 sequence reads: CASSLGRYYEQYF. In DNA, the CDR3 is TGTGCCAGCAGCTTGGGGAGGTACTACGAGCAGTACTTC.

This clonotype was seen at least ten times. The chain is built from TRBV27 and TRBJ2-1; D is undetermined. The CDR3 has 14 residues. V was shortened by 4 bases and J by 1 base, with 8 bases between the two germline ends. The germline V gene encodes CDR1 MNHEY and CDR2 SMNVEV (reference sequence). CDR3 nucleotides: TGTGCCAGCAGTTCGGACGGATCCTACAATGAGCAGTTCTTC. It encodes CASSSDGSYNEQFF.

This clonotype was counted ten times or more. The rearrangement links TRBV24-1 to TRBJ1-1, with D hard to call. From germline, CDR1 is KGHDR and CDR2 SFDVKD. The CDR3 spans 13 residues. V lost 3 bases, J lost 3 bases, and 7 bases lay in between. The CDR3: CATSDGPDTEAFF. The CDR3 DNA is TGTGCCACCAGTGATGGACCCGACACTGAAGCTTTCTTT.